This is a list of T cell receptor beta chains from one sample in a study of hypomethylating agent response in myelodysplastic syndrome. Data came from immunoSEQ multiplex PCR; TCRdb stores just in-frame clones and leaves some out. The sample shows about 6,000 clones, approximately 84% of them seen only once. The source material was bone marrow, sampled before or after starting hypomethylating agent treatment for myelodysplastic syndrome (not recorded which). These receptors originate from a human donor with myelodysplastic syndrome. Both conserved end residues are part of each CDR3. The D gene is left open where the match is weak. Size is omitted from some rows. Given values are once, few, many or a class for expanded clones.

CDR3aa: CASSVTEGSGEQFF; CDR3nt: TGTGCCAGCAGCGTCACTGAGGGGTCGGGTGAGCAGTTCTTC; d_gene: -; abundance: -; len: 14; v_gene: TRBV9; j_gene: TRBJ2-1
CDR3aa: CASNLMEGDTEAFF; CDR3nt: TGCGCCAGCAATTTGATGGAAGGGGACACTGAAGCTTTCTTT; d_gene: -; abundance: -; len: 14; v_gene: TRBV4-1; j_gene: TRBJ1-1
CDR3aa: CASKYGPPTDTQYF; CDR3nt: TGTGCCAGCAAATATGGCCCGCCTACAGATACGCAGTATTTT; d_gene: -; abundance: -; len: 14; v_gene: TRBV2; j_gene: TRBJ2-3
CDR3aa: CASSRVSMVNTEAFF; CDR3nt: TGTGCCAGTAGTAGGGTCTCGATGGTGAACACTGAAGCTTTCTTT; d_gene: -; abundance: -; len: 15; v_gene: TRBV19; j_gene: TRBJ1-1
CDR3aa: CATASGARDTQYF; CDR3nt: TGTGCCACCGCCAGCGGGGCACGAGATACGCAGTATTTT; d_gene: TRBD2; abundance: -; len: 13; v_gene: TRBV2; j_gene: TRBJ2-3
CDR3aa: CASSMGQLQETQYF; CDR3nt: TGTGCCAGTAGTATGGGACAGCTCCAAGAGACCCAGTACTTC; d_gene: TRBD1; abundance: -; len: 14; v_gene: TRBV19; j_gene: TRBJ2-5
CDR3aa: CASSFGSGANTEAFF; CDR3nt: TGCGCCAGCAGCTTCGGTTCAGGGGCGAACACTGAAGCTTTCTTT; d_gene: -; abundance: -; len: 15; v_gene: TRBV5-1; j_gene: TRBJ1-1
CDR3aa: CASSQKGQGANTIYF; CDR3nt: TGTGCCAGCAGCCAAAAGGGACAGGGAGCAAACACCATATATTTT; d_gene: TRBD1; abundance: -; len: 15; v_gene: TRBV11-3; j_gene: TRBJ1-3
CDR3aa: CASSWQGYSNQPQHF; CDR3nt: TGTGCCAGCAGCTGGCAGGGGTATAGCAATCAGCCCCAGCATTTT; d_gene: -; abundance: -; len: 15; v_gene: TRBV5-5; j_gene: TRBJ1-5
CDR3aa: CASSHRTDLRINSGNTIYF; CDR3nt: TGCGCCAGCAGCCATAGGACAGACCTGAGGATAAACTCTGGAAACACCATATATTTT; d_gene: -; abundance: -; len: 19; v_gene: TRBV4-1; j_gene: TRBJ1-3
CDR3aa: CASSHLTGYLYGYTF; CDR3nt: TGTGCCAGCAGCCATTTGACAGGTTACCTCTATGGCTACACCTTC; d_gene: -; abundance: -; len: 15; v_gene: TRBV11-2; j_gene: TRBJ1-2
CDR3aa: CASSPHAGYGYTF; CDR3nt: TGCGCCAGCAGCCCGCACGCAGGCTATGGCTACACCTTC; d_gene: -; abundance: -; len: 13; v_gene: TRBV5-1; j_gene: TRBJ1-2
CDR3aa: CASSVGSGAGNTIYF; CDR3nt: TGTGCCAGCAGCGTAGGATCGGGGGCTGGAAACACCATATATTTT; d_gene: -; abundance: -; len: 15; v_gene: TRBV9; j_gene: TRBJ1-3
CDR3aa: CASSEVAGGITDTQYF; CDR3nt: TGTGCCAGCAGTGAAGTCGCGGGGGGAATCACAGATACGCAGTATTTT; d_gene: TRBD2; abundance: -; len: 16; v_gene: TRBV2; j_gene: TRBJ2-3
CDR3aa: CASSTYREANYGYTF; CDR3nt: TGTGCCAGCAGTACTTACAGGGAGGCCAACTATGGCTACACCTTC; d_gene: -; abundance: -; len: 15; v_gene: TRBV6-4; j_gene: TRBJ1-2
CDR3aa: CASRLAGGIDTQYF; CDR3nt: TGTGCCAGCAGGCTAGCGGGGGGGATAGATACGCAGTATTTT; d_gene: TRBD2; abundance: -; len: 14; v_gene: TRBV2; j_gene: TRBJ2-3
CDR3aa: CASSLVGTTDTEAFF; CDR3nt: TGCGCCAGCAGCTTGGTTGGGACAACGGACACTGAAGCTTTCTTT; d_gene: -; abundance: -; len: 15; v_gene: TRBV5-1; j_gene: TRBJ1-1
CDR3aa: CASSGTGVDGYTF; CDR3nt: TGTGCCAGCAGTGGGACAGGGGTGGATGGCTACACCTTC; d_gene: TRBD1; abundance: -; len: 13; v_gene: TRBV27; j_gene: TRBJ1-2
CDR3aa: CASSLQDSGANVLTF; CDR3nt: TGCGCCAGCAGCTTACAGGACTCTGGGGCCAACGTCCTGACTTTC; d_gene: -; abundance: -; len: 15; v_gene: TRBV5-1; j_gene: TRBJ2-6
CDR3aa: CASSNPSARFEAFF; CDR3nt: TGTGCCAGCAGCAACCCTTCGGCACGGTTTGAAGCTTTCTTT; d_gene: -; abundance: -; len: 14; v_gene: TRBV5-4; j_gene: TRBJ1-1
CDR3aa: CASSLQGVRTDTQYF; CDR3nt: TGTGCCAGCAGCTTGCAGGGGGTTCGCACAGATACGCAGTATTTT; d_gene: TRBD1; abundance: -; len: 15; v_gene: TRBV7-2; j_gene: TRBJ2-3
CDR3aa: CASSLNGDARGQGYTF; CDR3nt: TGCGCCAGCAGCTTGAACGGGGACGCCAGGGGGCAGGGCTACACCTTC; d_gene: TRBD1; abundance: -; len: 16; v_gene: TRBV5-1; j_gene: TRBJ1-2
CDR3aa: CASSYKAGHGELFF; CDR3nt: TGTGCCAGCAGTTACAAGGCGGGACACGGGGAGCTGTTTTTT; d_gene: -; abundance: -; len: 14; v_gene: TRBV6-5; j_gene: TRBJ2-2
CDR3aa: CASSYEQYF; CDR3nt: TGTGCCAGCAGCTACGAGCAGTACTTC; d_gene: -; abundance: -; len: 9; v_gene: TRBV6-1; j_gene: TRBJ2-7
CDR3aa: CASSLGGTRPEAFF; CDR3nt: TGTGCCAGCAGCTTGGGAGGCACCCGCCCTGAAGCTTTCTTT; d_gene: -; abundance: -; len: 14; v_gene: TRBV5-6; j_gene: TRBJ1-1
CDR3aa: CASSIGSSGRSDNEQFF; CDR3nt: TGTGCCAGTAGTATCGGGTCGAGCGGGAGAAGCGACAATGAGCAGTTCTTC; d_gene: TRBD2; abundance: -; len: 17; v_gene: TRBV19; j_gene: TRBJ2-1
CDR3aa: CASRNAGQGAEAFF; CDR3nt: TGCGCCAGCAGGAACGCGGGACAGGGCGCTGAAGCTTTCTTT; d_gene: TRBD1; abundance: -; len: 14; v_gene: TRBV5-1; j_gene: TRBJ1-1
CDR3aa: CASRQLAGSTDTQYF; CDR3nt: TGTGCCAGCAGGCAACTAGCGGGAAGCACAGATACGCAGTATTTT; d_gene: TRBD2; abundance: once; len: 15; v_gene: TRBV7-9; j_gene: TRBJ2-3
CDR3aa: CASSQVGLGWLGETQYF; CDR3nt: TGCGCCAGCAGCCAAGTCGGGCTAGGATGGTTGGGAGAGACCCAGTACTTC; d_gene: -; abundance: -; len: 17; v_gene: TRBV4-1; j_gene: TRBJ2-5
CDR3aa: CSGGNPDEKLFF; CDR3nt: TGCAGCGGAGGGAATCCCGATGAAAAACTGTTTTTT; d_gene: -; abundance: -; len: 12; v_gene: TRBV29-1; j_gene: TRBJ1-4
CDR3aa: CASSSSQGRSNQPQHF; CDR3nt: TGTGCCAGCAGCTCATCTCAAGGGCGGAGCAATCAGCCCCAGCATTTT; d_gene: -; abundance: -; len: 16; v_gene: TRBV5-6; j_gene: TRBJ1-5
CDR3aa: CAISGEGRTGELFF; CDR3nt: TGTGCCATCAGTGGGGAGGGTCGGACCGGGGAGCTGTTTTTT; d_gene: TRBD2; abundance: -; len: 14; v_gene: TRBV10-3; j_gene: TRBJ2-2
CDR3aa: CASSQGAVNGYTF; CDR3nt: TGTGCCAGCTCCCAGGGGGCTGTAAATGGCTACACCTTC; d_gene: TRBD1; abundance: -; len: 13; v_gene: TRBV6-6; j_gene: TRBJ1-2
CDR3aa: CASSLVGSGGNYEQFF; CDR3nt: TGTGCCAGCAGCTTAGTGGGTAGCGGGGGGAATTATGAGCAGTTCTTC; d_gene: TRBD2; abundance: -; len: 16; v_gene: TRBV7-2; j_gene: TRBJ2-1
CDR3aa: CASSEGGGRALEQYF; CDR3nt: TGTGCCAGCAGTGAAGGGGGCGGGAGGGCCCTCGAGCAGTACTTC; d_gene: TRBD2; abundance: -; len: 15; v_gene: TRBV6-1; j_gene: TRBJ2-7
CDR3aa: CASSRDFNTGELFF; CDR3nt: TGTGCCAGCAGTCGGGACTTTAACACCGGGGAGCTGTTTTTT; d_gene: -; abundance: -; len: 14; v_gene: TRBV6-5; j_gene: TRBJ2-2
CDR3aa: CASSHDRNSPLHF; CDR3nt: TGTGCCAGCTCACACGATCGGAATTCACCCCTCCACTTT; d_gene: -; abundance: -; len: 13; v_gene: TRBV18; j_gene: TRBJ1-6
CDR3aa: CASSPGGETQYF; CDR3nt: TGCGCCAGCAGCCCCGGGGGGGAGACCCAGTACTTC; d_gene: TRBD2; abundance: -; len: 12; v_gene: TRBV5-1; j_gene: TRBJ2-5
CDR3aa: CASSAGTTSYEQYF; CDR3nt: TGTGCCAGCAGCGCCGGGACAACCTCCTACGAGCAGTACTTC; d_gene: -; abundance: few; len: 14; v_gene: TRBV9; j_gene: TRBJ2-7
CDR3aa: CASRNEGTDTQYF; CDR3nt: TGCGCCAGCAGAAATGAAGGGACAGATACGCAGTATTTT; d_gene: -; abundance: -; len: 13; v_gene: TRBV5-1; j_gene: TRBJ2-3
CDR3aa: CASSPSFGDKGEKLFF; CDR3nt: TGTGCCAGCAGTCCCAGTTTTGGGGACAAGGGCGAAAAACTGTTTTTT; d_gene: -; abundance: -; len: 16; v_gene: TRBV27; j_gene: TRBJ1-4
CDR3aa: CASSETGTGGKGGTEAFF; CDR3nt: TGTGCCAGCAGCGAGACCGGGACAGGGGGCAAGGGAGGCACTGAAGCTTTCTTT; d_gene: TRBD1; abundance: -; len: 18; v_gene: TRBV7-9; j_gene: TRBJ1-1
CDR3aa: CASSFSDGGTDTQYF; CDR3nt: TGTGCCAGCAGCTTCTCGGACGGTGGGACAGATACGCAGTATTTT; d_gene: -; abundance: -; len: 15; v_gene: TRBV11-2; j_gene: TRBJ2-3
CDR3aa: CAIKTNRGVSYEQYF; CDR3nt: TGTGCCATCAAGACGAACAGGGGGGTCTCCTACGAGCAGTACTTC; d_gene: TRBD1; abundance: -; len: 15; v_gene: TRBV10-3; j_gene: TRBJ2-7
CDR3aa: CASSTATLAKNIQYF; CDR3nt: TGTGCCAGCAGTACCGCAACTTTAGCCAAAAACATTCAGTACTTC; d_gene: -; abundance: -; len: 15; v_gene: TRBV6-1; j_gene: TRBJ2-4
CDR3aa: CASSQAFGNRDIQYF; CDR3nt: TGCGCCAGCAGCCAAGCATTCGGAAACAGGGACATTCAGTACTTC; d_gene: -; abundance: -; len: 15; v_gene: TRBV4-1; j_gene: TRBJ2-4
CDR3aa: CASSMNSWGLTSMNTEAFF; CDR3nt: TGTGCCAGTAGTATGAATTCGTGGGGGCTAACGAGCATGAACACTGAAGCTTTCTTT; d_gene: -; abundance: -; len: 19; v_gene: TRBV19; j_gene: TRBJ1-1
CDR3aa: CASSLKSGNSPLHF; CDR3nt: TGTGCCAGCAGTTTGAAGTCCGGAAATTCACCCCTCCACTTT; d_gene: -; abundance: -; len: 14; v_gene: TRBV27; j_gene: TRBJ1-6
CDR3aa: CAISPTDRGLAGYTF; CDR3nt: TGTGCCATCAGTCCAACCGACAGGGGGTTGGCTGGCTACACCTTC; d_gene: TRBD1; abundance: -; len: 15; v_gene: TRBV10-3; j_gene: TRBJ1-2
CDR3aa: CASSLFTDSPLHF; CDR3nt: TGTGCCAGCAGCTTATTTACGGATTCACCCCTCCACTTT; d_gene: -; abundance: -; len: 13; v_gene: TRBV11-2; j_gene: TRBJ1-6
CDR3aa: CASSSRQGTLVGPQHF; CDR3nt: TGTGCCAGCAGTTCCCGACAGGGGACTTTAGTTGGGCCCCAGCATTTT; d_gene: TRBD1; abundance: few; len: 16; v_gene: TRBV28; j_gene: TRBJ1-5
CDR3aa: CASSLVRGRGYTF; CDR3nt: TGTGCCAGCAGCCTGGTAAGAGGGAGGGGCTACACCTTC; d_gene: -; abundance: -; len: 13; v_gene: TRBV21-1; j_gene: TRBJ1-2
CDR3aa: CAASRTDNHQETQYF; CDR3nt: TGTGCCGCGTCCCGAACGGACAACCACCAAGAGACCCAGTACTTC; d_gene: -; abundance: -; len: 15; v_gene: TRBV10-3; j_gene: TRBJ2-5
CDR3aa: CASSVTGEEAFF; CDR3nt: TGTGCCAGCAGTGTAACCGGGGAGGAAGCTTTCTTT; d_gene: -; abundance: -; len: 12; v_gene: TRBV6-1; j_gene: TRBJ1-1
CDR3aa: CASSLGENTEAFF; CDR3nt: TGTGCCAGCAGCTTGGGGGAGAACACTGAAGCTTTCTTT; d_gene: -; abundance: -; len: 13; v_gene: TRBV5-6; j_gene: TRBJ1-1
CDR3aa: CASAPGQDRNIQYF; CDR3nt: TGTGCCAGCGCTCCGGGACAGGACCGAAACATTCAGTACTTC; d_gene: TRBD1; abundance: -; len: 14; v_gene: TRBV2; j_gene: TRBJ2-4
CDR3aa: CASSLGGAVDTQYF; CDR3nt: TGCGCCAGCAGCTTGGGGGGTGCGGTAGATACGCAGTATTTT; d_gene: -; abundance: -; len: 14; v_gene: TRBV5-1; j_gene: TRBJ2-3
CDR3aa: CASSLRQSYNEQFF; CDR3nt: TGTGCCAGCAGCTTAAGACAGAGTTACAATGAGCAGTTCTTC; d_gene: -; abundance: -; len: 14; v_gene: TRBV7-2; j_gene: TRBJ2-1
CDR3aa: CASQVYGELFF; CDR3nt: TGTGCCAGTCAGGTCTACGGGGAGCTGTTTTTT; d_gene: -; abundance: -; len: 11; v_gene: TRBV2; j_gene: TRBJ2-2